The T cell receptor beta chain described here comes from a study of blood T cell repertoires in COVID-19 (dated by TCRdb to 2018 to 2021). As for the study more broadly: Samples covering the acute and convalescent phases of COVID-19 were provided by collaborators in the United States, Italy and Spain. The material from the prospective study consisted of cDNA or gDNA derived from T cells, B-cell-depleted T cells, or PBMCs. Subjects who had been exposed to COVID-19, were actively infected with it, or had recovered from it provided the deeply sampled blood TCRbeta repertoires that made up the dataset. The repertoires were made available in a free public database intended to serve as a resource for research on the immune response to SARS-CoV-2. Samples were obtained from the ongoing ImmuneRACE study (first 160 participants) and from approximately 1,200 subjects provided by 6 global collaborators. A de-identified subject ID, COVID-19 status, age in years and sex were almost always included in the sample metadata. Where available, HLA class I and class II types were obtained from metadata supplied by the sample provider rather than from assay-based typing.

The immunoSEQ Assay, a bias-controlled multiplex PCR, was used to amplify TCRbeta CDR3 regions from genomic DNA. The paper's processing steps were these. The number of nucleated cells in each sample was estimated from the amplification of reference gene primers within the assay. To quantify the absolute abundance of each unique TCRbeta CDR3 rearrangement, sequence reads were collapsed and filtered. Productive Simpson clonality was computed per sample as the square root of Simpson's diversity index over productive rearrangements. The table was pulled from immuneACCESS by TCRdb, which kept in-frame rearrangements only. Such tables lose some clones; where checked, under half of the loss comes from unresolved V genes, and the rest has no known cause. Clone size and the V and J calls come from that table; the DNA yielded D and trimming. Here the sample has about 60,000 clones; about 82% occur a single time. 3.8% of the sample is in the top ten clones.

Study-wide conclusions, independent of this receptor: The quantity of clinical and demographic metadata differed by source and by participant and was supplied without curation.

Participants in the prospective study were enrolled through a virtual design, were aged roughly 18 to 100 years, and lived in roughly 26 United States geographic areas. Cohort assignment in the prospective study relied on participant-reported clinical history from a screening survey and a study questionnaire. In the prospective study, mobile phlebotomists collected whole blood, serum and a nasopharyngeal or oropharyngeal swab from each participant. Over a roughly 2-month period, participants in the prospective study had the option of providing additional blood draws and questionnaires. Before DNA extraction, blood samples from the prospective study were shipped at room temperature or frozen. CDR1 and CDR2, looked up from the germline V gene, are SGDLS and YYNGEE. The CDR3 measures 15 amino acids from cysteine to phenylalanine. The kept DNA is CDR3 alone, 45 bases in frame from the first base. Relative to germline, V is 2 bases shorter and J is 6 bases shorter, with 12 bases between their ends.

As to this clone: Its antigen remains undetermined. Base-call qualities are not available, and no considerably larger clone is one nucleotide away.

The sample taken for sequencing was PBMCs or T cells enriched from blood (not recorded which). The source is a woman aged 40 to 50 with acute COVID-19. The rearrangement combines TRBV9 with TRBJ1-6; matching of 6 bases hints at TRBD1 as the D gene. The CDR3 reads CASSVGTSGNSPLHF. The DNA is TGTGCCAGCAGCGTGGGGACATCTGGTAATTCACCCCTCCACTTT.